A single sample gave rise to the 15 T cell receptor beta chains below, sequenced in a study of blood T cell repertoires in COVID-19. The protocol was immunoSEQ multiplex PCR, while the TCRdb copy is restricted to in-frame clones and leaves out a portion. Of some 270,000 clones in the sample, roughly 85% were seen once. Sequencing was performed on peripheral blood. The receptor set was obtained from an older woman with acute or convalescent COVID-19.

The chain carries TRBV27 and TRBJ1-5; a weak D match, TRBD1 (6 bases). Germline V lookup: CDR1 MNHEY, CDR2 SMNVEV (reference sequence). Trimming shortened V by 3 bases and J by 7 bases, and 19 bases separated the two germline ends. This CDR3 is built from 16 residues. The CDR3 nucleotides are TGTGCCAGCAGTTTCCTCGGACAGCTTACATCGCAGCCCCAGCATTTT. Translating it yields CASSFLGQLTSQPQHF.

V gene TRBV11-3 combines with J gene TRBJ2-1; 7 nucleotides match TRBD1. V trimming: 4 bases; J trimming: 0 bases; junction bases outside the gene matches: 3. The CDR3 spans 15 residues. Germline V gene data show CDR1 as SGHNT and CDR2 as YENEEA. For the CDR3, the DNA is TGTGCCAGCAGCTCCAGGGGGAGCTCCTACAATGAGCAGTTCTTC. Its protein is CASSSRGSSYNEQFF.

The rearrangement uses TRBV18 and TRBJ1-1; D is possibly TRBD1 (6 bases). CDR1 and CDR2 from the germline V gene are KGHSH and LQKENI. With 4 bases removed from V and 5 bases from J, the gap between germline ends came to 11 bases. The CDR3 contains 13 residues. The CDR3 nucleotides read TGTGCCAGCTCACGTCGTCAGGGGACTGAAGCTTTCTTT. Translating gives CASSRRQGTEAFF.

This sequence joins TRBV7-2 and TRBJ2-7, with 10 bases aligning to TRBD1. There are 14 residues in the CDR3. Germline CDR1 SGHTA, CDR2 FQGNSA. V shed 3 bases and J 9 bases; nucleotides not matched to a gene: 8. In nucleotides, the CDR3 is TGTGCCAGCAGCTTTCATGGGACAGGGGTCGGGCAGTACTTC. Translation: CASSFHGTGVGQYF.

The chain links TRBV3-1 (or the pseudogene TRBV3-2) to TRBJ2-5; D is undetermined. Per the germline V gene, CDR1 is LGHDT and CDR2 is YNNKEL (reference sequence). Trimming removed 4 bases from V and 4 bases from J, with 10 bases in between. The CDR3 sequence is 13 residues long. DNA for the CDR3: TGTGCCAGCAGCCCGCGTGCCCCAGAGACCCAGTACTTC. Its translation is CASSPRAPETQYF.

On this clone itself: The same CDR3 also results from other DNA sequences found in this sample. The V call is TRBV5-1, the J call TRBJ2-7; no definite D call. Between the trimmed V and J ends, which lost 3 bases and 1 base, there was a span of 5 bases. This CDR3 contains 12 residues. In germline, CDR1 is SGHRS, CDR2 YFSETQ. CDR3 sequence: CASSSQSYEQYF. CDR3 bases: TGCGCCAGCAGCTCACAGTCCTACGAGCAGTACTTC.

The chain has TRBV19 and TRBJ1-1; 10 positions agree with TRBD1. With 5 bases clipped from V and 7 bases from J, the junction kept 10 bases outside the gene matches. This CDR3 is built from 15 residues. Looked up from germline, CDR1 is LNHDA and CDR2 is SQIVND (reference sequence). The CDR3 spells CASSSGQGGLVEAFF. The CDR3 nucleotides read TGTGCCAGTAGTTCCGGACAGGGGGGCCTCGTTGAAGCTTTCTTT.

The rearrangement uses TRBV3-1 (or the pseudogene TRBV3-2) and TRBJ2-1; 9 positions agree with TRBD2. V lost 0 bases to trimming and J lost 8 bases; unmatched junction nucleotides: 5. Germline CDR1 LGHDT, CDR2 YNNKEL (reference sequence). CDR3 size: 15 residues. The CDR3 reads CASSQDGTSFYEQFF. CDR3 sequence (DNA): TGTGCCAGCAGCCAAGATGGGACTAGCTTCTATGAGCAGTTCTTC.

The chain employs TRBV6-6 and TRBJ2-2; D unresolved. Germline V gene lookup returns CDR1 MNHNY and CDR2 SVGAGI (reference sequence). V shed 5 bases and J shed 2 bases, with 12 bases lying between them. The CDR3 has 15 residues. This CDR3 is CASSLTSFNTGELFF. CDR3 nucleotide sequence: TGTGCCAGCAGTCTAACTTCCTTCAACACCGGGGAGCTGTTTTTT.

The chain combines TRBV5-6 with TRBJ2-7; 10 nucleotides match TRBD2. Trimming at V came to 4 bases and at J to 6 bases, leaving 4 bases not matched to a gene. Germline loops: CDR1 SGHDT, CDR2 YYEEEE. The CDR3 spans 13 residues. CDR3 sequence: CASSTGTSAEQYF. The CDR3 coding sequence is TGTGCCAGCAGCACCGGGACTAGCGCCGAGCAGTACTTC.

This clone was observed a few times. V gene TRBV5-1 combines with J gene TRBJ1-1, with D possibly being TRBD1 (5 bases). Trimming stripped 4 bases from V and 0 bases from J, with 13 bases between. The CDR3 loop spans 15 amino acids. Germline CDR1 SGHRS, CDR2 YFSETQ. In DNA form, the CDR3 reads TGCGCCAGCAGCACCGGTGACAGTCTGAACACTGAAGCTTTCTTT. Translated, it gives CASSTGDSLNTEAFF.

The chain combines TRBV27 with TRBJ2-3, with D possibly matching TRBD2 (7 bases). V was pared by 5 bases and J by 6 bases, with 18 bases between. The germline gives CDR1 MNHEY, CDR2 SMNVEV (reference sequence). The CDR3 is made up of 15 amino acids. The CDR3 DNA sequence: TGTGCCAGCAGTGGGTGGGGGGGCGCAGAGGATACGCAGTATTTT. This encodes CASSGWGGAEDTQYF.

The chain is built from TRBV27 and TRBJ2-3; 7 positions agree with TRBD2. CDR3 size: 14 residues. Losses at the gene ends were 8 bases for V and 6 bases for J; bases not matched to a gene: 11. Germline CDR1 is MNHEY and CDR2 is SMNVEV (reference sequence). The CDR3 region is CASRGREGLDTQYF. CDR3 nucleotide sequence: TGTGCCAGCCGGGGCAGGGAGGGCTTGGATACGCAGTATTTT.

V gene TRBV5-4 combines with J gene TRBJ2-1, with TRBD2 matching 8 bases. This CDR3 comprises 16 residues. V trimming: 1 base; J trimming: 4 bases; junction bases outside the gene matches: 7. CDR1 and CDR2 (germline): SGHNT, YYREEE (reference sequence). As DNA, the CDR3 is TGTGCCAGCAGCTTGTCGGGGGGGGCCTTATACAATGAGCAGTTCTTC. Translated, it gives CASSLSGGALYNEQFF.

This chain uses TRBV5-1 with TRBJ2-1; D perhaps matches TRBD1 (6 bases). V dropped 2 bases and J dropped 6 bases, with 15 bases sitting between them. In germline, CDR1 is SGHRS, CDR2 YFSETQ. This CDR3 contains 15 residues. Written as DNA, the CDR3 is TGCGCCAGCAGCTTCCCGACAGGAGTAGGCAATGAGCAGTTCTTC. Its translation: CASSFPTGVGNEQFF.